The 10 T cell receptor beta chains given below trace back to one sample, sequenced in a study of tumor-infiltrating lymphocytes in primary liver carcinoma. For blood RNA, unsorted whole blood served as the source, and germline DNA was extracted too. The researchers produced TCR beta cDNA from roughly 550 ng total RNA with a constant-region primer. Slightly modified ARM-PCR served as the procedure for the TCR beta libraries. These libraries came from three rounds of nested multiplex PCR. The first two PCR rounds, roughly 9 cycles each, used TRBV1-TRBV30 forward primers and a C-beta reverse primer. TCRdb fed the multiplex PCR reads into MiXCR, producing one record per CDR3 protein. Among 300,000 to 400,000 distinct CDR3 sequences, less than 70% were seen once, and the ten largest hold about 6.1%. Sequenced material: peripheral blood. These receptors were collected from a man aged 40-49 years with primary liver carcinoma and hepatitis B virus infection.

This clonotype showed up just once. The CDR3 DNA reads as TGCGCCAGCAGCTCCAGGACTCAAGAGCCCTCCAATGAGCAGTTCTTC. This sequence encodes CASSSRTQEPSNEQFF. This chain joins TRBV4-1 and TRBJ2-1, with D perhaps TRBD2 (5 bases). Per the germline V gene, CDR1 is MGHRA and CDR2 is YSYEKL. This CDR3 spans 16 amino acids. Trimming shortened V by 5 bases and J by 6 bases, and 20 bases separated the two germline ends.

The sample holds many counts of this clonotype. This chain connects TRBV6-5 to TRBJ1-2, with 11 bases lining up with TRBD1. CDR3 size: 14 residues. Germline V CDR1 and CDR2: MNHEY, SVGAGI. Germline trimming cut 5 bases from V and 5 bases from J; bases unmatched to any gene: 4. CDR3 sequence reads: CASSIRDRGYGYTF. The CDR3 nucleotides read TGTGCCAGCAGTATCCGGGACAGGGGGTATGGCTACACCTTC.

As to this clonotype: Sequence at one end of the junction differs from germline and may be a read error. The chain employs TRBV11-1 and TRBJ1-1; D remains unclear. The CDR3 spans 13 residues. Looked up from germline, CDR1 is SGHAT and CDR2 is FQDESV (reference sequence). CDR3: CAISFSLNTIAFF. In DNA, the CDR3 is TGTGCCATCAGCTTCTCGCTGAACACCATAGCTTTCTTT.

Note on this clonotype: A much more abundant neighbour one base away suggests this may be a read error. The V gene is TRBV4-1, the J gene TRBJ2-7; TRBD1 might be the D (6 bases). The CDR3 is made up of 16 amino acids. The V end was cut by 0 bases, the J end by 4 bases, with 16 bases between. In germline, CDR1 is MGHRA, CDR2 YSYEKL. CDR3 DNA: TGCGCCAGCAGCCAAGATCTGCTACAGGGTTTTTACGAGCAGTACTTC. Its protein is CASSQDLLQGFYEQYF.

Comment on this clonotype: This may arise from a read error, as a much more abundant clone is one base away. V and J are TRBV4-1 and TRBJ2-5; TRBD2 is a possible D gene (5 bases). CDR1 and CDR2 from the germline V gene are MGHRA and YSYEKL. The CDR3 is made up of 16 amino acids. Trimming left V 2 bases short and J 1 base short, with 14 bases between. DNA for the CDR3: TGCGCCAGCAGCCAATCGACCACCGGGATCCAAGAGACCCAGTACTTC. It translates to CASSQSTTGIQETQYF.

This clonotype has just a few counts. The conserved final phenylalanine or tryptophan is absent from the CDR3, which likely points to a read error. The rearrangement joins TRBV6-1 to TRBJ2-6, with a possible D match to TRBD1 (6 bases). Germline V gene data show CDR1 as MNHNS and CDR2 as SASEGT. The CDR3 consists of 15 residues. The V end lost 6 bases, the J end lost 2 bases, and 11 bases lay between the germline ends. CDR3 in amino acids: CASSVNRAGANVLTL. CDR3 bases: TGTGCCAGCAGCGTAAACAGGGCTGGGGCCAACGTCCTGACTCTC.

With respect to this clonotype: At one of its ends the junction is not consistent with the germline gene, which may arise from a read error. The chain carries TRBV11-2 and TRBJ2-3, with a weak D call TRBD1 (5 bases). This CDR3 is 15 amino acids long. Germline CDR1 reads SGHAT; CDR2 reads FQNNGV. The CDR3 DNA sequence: TGTGCCGGCAGCTTATCCGACAGCATCACAGATACGCACTATTTT. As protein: CAGSLSDSITDTHYF. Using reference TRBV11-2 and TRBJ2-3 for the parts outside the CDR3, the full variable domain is EAGVAQSPRYKIIEKRQSVAFWCNPISGHATLYWYQQILGQGPKLLIQFQNNGVVDDSQLPKDRFSAERLKGVDSTLKIQPAKLEDSAVYLCAGSLSDSITDTHYFGPGTRLTVL.

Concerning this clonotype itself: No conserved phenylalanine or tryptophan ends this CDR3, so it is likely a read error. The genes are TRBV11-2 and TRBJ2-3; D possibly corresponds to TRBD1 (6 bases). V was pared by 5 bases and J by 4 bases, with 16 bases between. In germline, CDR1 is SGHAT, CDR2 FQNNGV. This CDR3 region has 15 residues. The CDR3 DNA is TGTGCCAGCAGCCTAAACAGGGCCGTGTCAGATACGCAGTATCTT. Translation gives CASSLNRAVSDTQYL.

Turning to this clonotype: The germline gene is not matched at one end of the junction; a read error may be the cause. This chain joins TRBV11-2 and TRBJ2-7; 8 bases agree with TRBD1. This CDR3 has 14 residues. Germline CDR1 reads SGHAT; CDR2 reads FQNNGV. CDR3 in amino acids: CACSSDRVVGEQYF. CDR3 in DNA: TGTGCCTGCAGCTCGGACAGGGTGGTTGGTGAGCAGTACTTC.

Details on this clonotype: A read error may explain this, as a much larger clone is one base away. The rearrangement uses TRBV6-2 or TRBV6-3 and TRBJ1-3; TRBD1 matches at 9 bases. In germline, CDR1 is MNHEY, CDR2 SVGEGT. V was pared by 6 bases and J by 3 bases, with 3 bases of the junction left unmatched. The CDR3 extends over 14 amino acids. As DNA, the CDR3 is TGTGCCAGCAGCAGGACAGGGGTTGGAAACACCATATATTTT. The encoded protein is CASSRTGVGNTIYF.